Below, 29 T cell receptor beta chains from the same sample are listed, as sequenced in a study of shared clonotypes between healthy human individuals. Sequencing used immunoSEQ multiplex PCR; TCRdb keeps in-frame clones, though not all of them. The sample consists of about 1 million clones, approximately 76% of them appearing once. The sample consisted of memory CD4+ T cells sorted from blood. The sample's subset: CD45RA-negative fraction. The receptors stem from a man aged 18-30 years in good health.

The genes are TRBV18 and TRBJ1-5; D is unresolved. The germline V gene encodes CDR1 KGHSH and CDR2 LQKENI. This CDR3 contains 14 residues. Trimming pared 3 bases from V and 3 bases from J, leaving 9 bases between. The CDR3 protein is CASSPSRINQPQHF. The CDR3 DNA sequence: TGTGCCAGCTCACCGAGTCGGATCAATCAGCCCCAGCATTTT.

The chain links TRBV9 to TRBJ2-2; D is perhaps TRBD2 (5 bases). The germline gives CDR1 SGDLS, CDR2 YYNGEE. The CDR3 spans 18 residues. V gave up 3 bases and J gave up 0 bases, with 18 bases separating them. The CDR3 nucleotides read TGTGCCAGCAGCGGGTGGGGAAAACTAGGCGCGAACACCGGGGAGCTGTTTTTT. Its protein product is CASSGWGKLGANTGELFF.

This clone turned up a few times. The V and J genes are TRBV6-5 and TRBJ1-2; the D is unclear. This CDR3 has 14 amino acids. Trimming left V 0 bases short and J 4 bases short, with 9 bases between. Germline V gene data show CDR1 as MNHEY and CDR2 as SVGAGI. CDR3 in amino acids: CASSYSPSGYGYTF. The CDR3 nucleotides read TGTGCCAGCAGTTACTCGCCCAGCGGCTATGGCTACACCTTC.

The chain has TRBV30 and TRBJ2-7, with TRBD1 as a possible D gene (6 bases). V lost 5 bases and J lost 1, with 9 bases in between. Germline assignment: CDR1 GTSNPN and CDR2 SVGIG (reference sequence). The CDR3 has 12 amino acids. DNA of the CDR3: TGTGCCTGGGAACAGGGATCCTACGAGCAGTACTTC. Its translation: CAWEQGSYEQYF.

The chain employs TRBV5-6 and TRBJ2-1, with 8 bases matching TRBD2. With V trimmed by 4 bases and J by 1 base, 4 bases remained unmatched. The CDR3 sequence is 15 residues long. CDR1 SGHDT and CDR2 YYEEEE come from the germline V gene. DNA for the CDR3: TGTGCCAGCAGCCTAACTAGCGGTTCCTACAATGAGCAGTTCTTC. It translates to CASSLTSGSYNEQFF.

The chain links TRBV19 to TRBJ1-1; D may be TRBD1 (5 bases). The V gene's germline CDR1 is LNHDA and CDR2 SQIVND (reference sequence). The CDR3 has 14 residues. V shed 7 bases and J shed 4 bases, with 16 bases lying between them. CDR3 region: CASMPGVWVTEAFF. CDR3 DNA sequence: TGTGCCAGTATGCCGGGGGTCTGGGTCACTGAAGCTTTCTTT.

This clone was seen just once. The V call is TRBV6-6, the J call TRBJ1-5, with 7 bases fitting TRBD1. V was pared by 8 bases and J by 1 base, with 8 bases of the junction left unmatched. CDR1 MNHNY and CDR2 SVGAGI come from the germline V gene (reference sequence). The CDR3 sequence is 15 residues long. In DNA, the CDR3 is TGTGCCAGCGCAGGGGGTATACTGAGCAATCAGCCCCAGCATTTT. Translation gives CASAGGILSNQPQHF.

V and J are TRBV5-1 and TRBJ2-3; D may be TRBD2 (6 bases). The CDR3 loop spans 14 amino acids. CDR1 is SGHRS, CDR2 YFSETQ, per germline. Trimming shortened V by 2 bases and J by 5 bases, and 12 bases separated the two germline ends. The CDR3 is CASSFRLDGDTQYF. In nucleotides, the CDR3 is TGCGCCAGCAGCTTCCGACTAGATGGAGATACGCAGTATTTT.

The rearrangement uses TRBV19 and TRBJ2-2; D not resolved. Deletions cut 1 base from V and 5 bases from J, with 5 bases between. CDR1 and CDR2 (germline): LNHDA, SQIVND (reference sequence). The CDR3 is made up of 13 amino acids. The CDR3 nucleotides are TGTGCCAGTAGTATAGTGAGGACCGGGGAGCTGTTTTTT. This encodes CASSIVRTGELFF. The full variable domain, in which reference TRBV19 and TRBJ2-2 provide the parts outside the CDR3, is DGGITQSPKYLFRKEGQNVTLSCEQNLNHDAMYWYRQDPGQGLRLIYYSQIVNDFQKGDIAEGYSVSREKKESFPLTVTSAQKNPTAFYLCASSIVRTGELFFGEGSRLTVL.

The V call is TRBV11-2, the J call TRBJ2-1, with D possibly TRBD1 on 6 matching bases. Germline loops: CDR1 SGHAT, CDR2 FQNNGV. The CDR3 sequence is 14 residues long. V lost 5 bases and J lost 8, with 16 bases in between. This CDR3 is CASSAQLTGYEQFF. CDR3 nucleotide sequence: TGTGCCAGCAGCGCTCAACTAACAGGGTATGAGCAGTTCTTC. Together with reference TRBV11-2 and TRBJ2-1, the CDR3 gives the full variable domain: EAGVAQSPRYKIIEKRQSVAFWCNPISGHATLYWYQQILGQGPKLLIQFQNNGVVDDSQLPKDRFSAERLKGVDSTLKIQPAKLEDSAVYLCASSAQLTGYEQFFGPGTRLTVL.

V usage is TRBV2 and J usage is TRBJ1-2; 12 positions match TRBD1. The CDR3 is made up of 15 amino acids. From germline, CDR1 is SNHLY and CDR2 FYNNEI. The J segment lost 6 bases and the V segment lost 6 bases, leaving 8 bases of the junction unmatched. Written as DNA, the CDR3 is TGTGCCAGCAGCTATTGGGGACAGGGGGCGAATGGCTACACCTTC. Translating it yields CASSYWGQGANGYTF.

Worth noting for this clone: Distinct nucleotide sequences in the sample also encode this CDR3. The chain couples TRBV7-9 to TRBJ1-2; perhaps TRBD1 as D (5 bases). CDR1 is SEHNR and CDR2 is FQNEAQ in the germline V gene (reference sequence). V was clipped by 1 base and J by 2 bases, with 8 bases between them. This CDR3 region has 14 residues. The CDR3 DNA is TGTGCCAGCAGCTTAGATGGGGGGAACTATGGCTACACCTTC. It codes for CASSLDGGNYGYTF. Variable domain in full (rest from reference TRBV7-9 and TRBJ1-2): DTGVSQNPRHKITKRGQNVTFRCDPISEHNRLYWYRQTLGQGPEFLTYFQNEAQLEKSRLLSDRFSAERPKGSFSTLEIQRTEQGDSAMYLCASSLDGGNYGYTFGSGTRLTVV.

The chain couples TRBV5-4 to TRBJ2-1, with TRBD2 matching over 15 bases. Trimming at V came to 4 bases and at J to 12 bases, leaving 5 bases not matched to a gene. This CDR3 comprises 14 residues. Germline CDR1 SGHNT, CDR2 YYREEE (reference sequence). The CDR3 region has the DNA TGTGCCAGCAGCCCTCCGGGACTAGCGGGGGGGCAGTTCTTC. Amino acid sequence: CASSPPGLAGGQFF.

The chain recombines TRBV20-1 with TRBJ2-7, with unresolved D. This CDR3 is built from 11 residues. V lost 4 bases and J lost 2, with 6 bases in between. CDR1 is DFQATT, CDR2 SNEGSKA, per germline (reference sequence). The CDR3 loop is CSAKSTYEQYF. Written as DNA, the CDR3 is TGCAGTGCTAAGAGTACCTACGAGCAGTACTTC.

In its sample, this clone was seen many times. One end of the junction is discordant with germline, which a read error may explain. The V call is TRBV7-2, the J call TRBJ2-7; possibly TRBD2 for D (5 bases). Germline V CDR1 and CDR2: SGHTA, FQGNSA. This CDR3 comprises 15 residues. CDR3 coding DNA: TGTGCCAGCACCTTATTTTATGGGAGCTCCTACGAGCAGTACTTC. Translating it yields CASTLFYGSSYEQYF.

The chain is built from TRBV2 and TRBJ2-1; D remains unclear. This CDR3 region has 11 residues. Trimming took off 7 bases at V and 10 bases at J, with 11 bases between the two ends. Germline CDR1 and CDR2: SNHLY and FYNNEI. CDR3 nucleotide sequence: TGTGCCAGCACCCCCGTGGTCGAGCAGTTCTTC. Encoded protein: CASTPVVEQFF.

As for this clone: The sample holds other DNA sequences that translate to the same CDR3. The chain employs TRBV5-1 and TRBJ1-1; D call uncertain. Between the trimmed V and J ends, which lost 5 bases and 2 bases, there was a span of 7 bases. CDR1 SGHRS and CDR2 YFSETQ come from the germline V gene. CDR3 length: 12 amino acids. CDR3 bases: TGCGCCAGCAGACTTGAAAACACTGAAGCTTTCTTT. Protein product: CASRLENTEAFF.

The chain recombines TRBV19 with TRBJ2-2; either TRBD1 or TRBD2 may fit D (5 bases each). Germline assignment: CDR1 LNHDA and CDR2 SQIVND (reference sequence). Trimming took off 11 bases at V and 7 bases at J, with 20 bases between the two ends. The CDR3 loop spans 14 amino acids. CDR3 coding DNA: TGTGCCTCTAGCCGGGACCCCCGGGGCGGGGAGCTGTTTTTT. It encodes CASSRDPRGGELFF.

This clone has just a few counts. V is TRBV6-1 and J is TRBJ1-5; D is possibly TRBD1 (5 bases). The CDR3 runs 15 residues. V lost 5 bases, J lost 2 bases, and 13 bases lay in between. Germline-derived CDR1 and CDR2 are MNHNS and SASEGT. CDR3 in amino acids: CASSKQGLGNQPQHF. CDR3 in DNA: TGTGCCAGCAGTAAGCAGGGATTGGGCAATCAGCCCCAGCATTTT.

This clone was found a few times. CDR3 residues: CASSQDVRGSGELFF. CDR3 DNA: TGCGCCAGCAGCCAAGATGTAAGGGGCTCCGGGGAGCTGTTTTTT. The V and J genes are TRBV4-3 and TRBJ2-2; TRBD1 is a possible D gene (5 bases). Germline CDR1 reads LGHNA; CDR2 reads YSLEER. Trimming left V 0 bases short and J 6 bases short, with 11 bases between. The CDR3 runs to 15 residues.

The rearrangement uses TRBV4-3 and TRBJ1-5; D is uncertain. The germline CDR1 and CDR2 sequences are LGHNA and YSLEER. V was pared by 1 base and J by 0 bases, with 4 bases between. The CDR3 spans 14 residues. The CDR3 is CASSQGVSNQPQHF. DNA for the CDR3: TGCGCCAGCAGCCAAGGTGTTAGCAATCAGCCCCAGCATTTT.

V usage is TRBV11-2 and J usage is TRBJ1-4, with D uncertain. This CDR3 has 17 residues. Trimming stripped 2 bases from V and 1 base from J, with 14 bases between. Germline V gives CDR1 SGHAT, CDR2 FQNNGV. This chain's CDR3 is CASSLSRTERTNEKLFF. Written as DNA, the CDR3 is TGTGCCAGCAGCTTAAGCCGGACGGAACGAACTAATGAAAAACTGTTTTTT. Combining the CDR3 with reference TRBV11-2 and TRBJ1-4 gives the whole variable domain EAGVAQSPRYKIIEKRQSVAFWCNPISGHATLYWYQQILGQGPKLLIQFQNNGVVDDSQLPKDRFSAERLKGVDSTLKIQPAKLEDSAVYLCASSLSRTERTNEKLFFGSGTQLSVL.

V and J are TRBV18 and TRBJ1-3; 8 positions match TRBD1. The CDR3 spans 16 residues. Germline V gives CDR1 KGHSH, CDR2 LQKENI. V gave up 0 bases and J gave up 0 bases; unmatched junction bases: 1. CDR3 DNA sequence: TGTGCCAGCTCACCACCGGACAGGGTCTCTGGAAACACCATATATTTT. This gives the protein CASSPPDRVSGNTIYF. The entire variable domain, with the rest obtained from reference TRBV18 and TRBJ1-3, is as follows: NAGVMQNPRHLVRRRGQEARLRCSPMKGHSHVYWYRQLPEEGLKFMVYLQKENIIDESGMPKERFSAEFPKEGPSILRIQQVVRGDSAAYFCASSPPDRVSGNTIYFGEGSWLTVV.

V usage is TRBV7-2 and J usage is TRBJ2-7; 9 bases fit TRBD1. Germline loops: CDR1 SGHTA, CDR2 FQGNSA. The CDR3 has 14 amino acids. V lost 7 bases, J lost 7 bases, and 11 bases stayed unmatched. CDR3 sequence reads: CASNAGTGPGEQYF. As DNA, the CDR3 is TGTGCCAGCAACGCCGGGACAGGGCCGGGTGAGCAGTACTTC.

The table lists this clone with a count of one. The chain is built from TRBV7-2 and TRBJ2-1, with 14 positions matching TRBD2. Per the germline V gene, CDR1 is SGHTA and CDR2 is FQGNSA. The CDR3 runs 14 residues. J gave up 11 bases and V 3 bases, and 3 bases lay outside the gene matches. The CDR3 bases are TGTGCCAGCAGCTTCGGACTAGCGGGGGGCAAGCAGTTCTTC. This translates into CASSFGLAGGKQFF.

V is TRBV5-1 and J is TRBJ2-1; TRBD1 matches at 7 bases. Trimming removed 2 bases from V and 7 bases from J; junction bases left unmatched: 6. Germline CDR1 SGHRS, CDR2 YFSETQ. The CDR3 has 14 amino acids. CDR3 bases: TGCGCCAGCAGCTTACCCGACAGGGCTAATGAGCAGTTCTTC. Encoded protein: CASSLPDRANEQFF.

The chain employs TRBV5-4 and TRBJ2-2; D is perhaps TRBD2 (6 bases). The CDR3 is made up of 16 amino acids. The germline V gene has CDR1 SGHNT and CDR2 YYREEE (reference sequence). V gave up 0 bases and J gave up 3 bases, with 12 bases separating them. CDR3 region: CASSLVGGGHTGELFF. The CDR3 region has the DNA TGTGCCAGCAGCTTGGTTGGGGGAGGACACACCGGGGAGCTGTTTTTT.

V and J are TRBV5-8 and TRBJ2-3; 13 bases line up with TRBD2. Germline CDR1 SGHTS, CDR2 YDEGEE. The CDR3 is 17 residues long. Trimming at V came to 2 bases and at J to 1 base, leaving 4 bases not matched to a gene. CDR3 sequence reads: CASSLKLAGGRTDTQYF. In DNA form, the CDR3 reads TGTGCCAGCAGCTTAAAACTAGCGGGGGGGCGCACAGATACGCAGTATTTT.

This rearrangement joins TRBV7-9 to TRBJ2-7; 7 bases line up with TRBD1. The V and J ends lost 4 bases and 2 bases, in that order; junction bases with no gene match: 5. CDR1 is SEHNR and CDR2 is FQNEAQ in the germline V gene (reference sequence). The CDR3 has 14 amino acids. The CDR3 here is CASSSDRVTYEQYF. DNA of the CDR3: TGTGCCAGCAGCTCCGACAGGGTTACCTACGAGCAGTACTTC. Based on the CDR3 plus reference TRBV7-9 and TRBJ2-7, the full variable domain is DTGVSQNPRHKITKRGQNVTFRCDPISEHNRLYWYRQTLGQGPEFLTYFQNEAQLEKSRLLSDRFSAERPKGSFSTLEIQRTEQGDSAMYLCASSSDRVTYEQYFGPGTRLTVT.